Each of the 32 T cell receptor beta chains below was sequenced from the same sample in a study of T-cell reconstitution after alpha-beta-depleted transplantation in children. Unique molecular identifiers were used in preparing the TCRbeta library. TCRdb recomputed calls from the PCR reads with MiXCR, one row per CDR3 protein. The sample lists 250,000 to 350,000 distinct CDR3 sequences; 9.9% were seen once. Sequences were derived from PBMCs from the stem cell graft donor, sampled from the stem cell graft. All receptors come from a human donor who donated a stem cell graft to a child with SCID.

The CDR3 sequence: CASSWDNRNTEAFF. Written as DNA, the CDR3 is TGCGCCAGCAGCTGGGATAACAGGAACACTGAAGCTTTCTTT. The chain employs TRBV5-1 and TRBJ1-1; D uncertain. Trimming cost V 3 bases and J 1 base, with 10 bases left between them. Germline V gene lookup returns CDR1 SGHRS and CDR2 YFSETQ. The CDR3 totals 14 residues.

This clonotype occurred a few times. This chain links TRBV13 with TRBJ2-5; 7 bases agree with TRBD1. With V trimmed by 4 bases and J by 3 bases, 8 bases remained unmatched. Germline assignment: CDR1 PRHDT and CDR2 FYEKMQ (reference sequence). The length of the CDR3 is 15 residues. CDR3 in DNA: TGTGCCAGCAGCTCAATAGACAGGGAAAAAGAGACCCAGTACTTC. Protein: CASSSIDREKETQYF.

The gene calls are TRBV18 and TRBJ2-7, with D possibly TRBD2 on 6 matching bases. The CDR3 runs 14 residues. Per the germline V gene, CDR1 is KGHSH and CDR2 is LQKENI. V lost 6 bases and J lost 0, with 12 bases in between. CDR3 bases: TGTGCCAGCTCCCGGGGGTCGGTCTCCTACGAGCAGTACTTC. Its translation: CASSRGSVSYEQYF.

In this sample, this clonotype turned up a few times. The chain couples TRBV5-1 to TRBJ1-1; no definite D call. The CDR3 consists of 14 residues. In germline, CDR1 is SGHRS, CDR2 YFSETQ. V gave up 4 bases and J gave up 4 bases, with 14 bases separating them. The DNA for the CDR3 is TGCGCCAGCAGCCTGGGCCTTCTGGGCACTGAAGCTTTCTTT. Residues: CASSLGLLGTEAFF.

The gene calls are TRBV19 and TRBJ1-1; D is uncertain. The length of the CDR3 is 13 residues. The V and J ends lost 9 bases and 0 bases respectively, with 11 bases between them. The germline CDR1 and CDR2 sequences are LNHDA and SQIVND (reference sequence). CDR3 nucleotide sequence: TGTGCCAGCAACCCTGGGCTGAACACTGAAGCTTTCTTT. Protein sequence: CASNPGLNTEAFF. Full variable domain (remainder filled in from reference TRBV19 and TRBJ1-1): DGGITQSPKYLFRKEGQNVTLSCEQNLNHDAMYWYRQDPGQGLRLIYYSQIVNDFQKGDIAEGYSVSREKKESFPLTVTSAQKNPTAFYLCASNPGLNTEAFFGQGTRLTVV.

This clonotype was counted only a few times. The chain employs TRBV7-2 and TRBJ2-2, with 9 positions matching TRBD1. The J segment lost 8 bases and the V segment lost 5 bases, leaving 12 bases of the junction unmatched. Germline V CDR1 and CDR2: SGHTA, FQGNSA. There are 16 residues in the CDR3. CDR3 bases: TGTGCCAGCAGCGGGGGCCGGGACAGGGCAACGGGGGAGCTGTTTTTT. It specifies CASSGGRDRATGELFF.

The V and J genes are TRBV5-1 and TRBJ1-1; D may be TRBD1 (6 bases). This CDR3 comprises 17 residues. V was trimmed by 0 bases and J by 6 bases, leaving 21 bases between them. CDR1 and CDR2 from the germline V gene are SGHRS and YFSETQ. DNA for the CDR3: TGCGCCAGCAGCTTGGTCGACAGGTCCGTCCCTCGGGCTGAAGCTTTCTTT. This translates into CASSLVDRSVPRAEAFF. Complete variable domain (other parts from reference TRBV5-1 and TRBJ1-1): KAGVTQTPRYLIKTRGQQVTLSCSPISGHRSVSWYQQTPGQGLQFLFEYFSETQRNKGNFPGRFSGRQFSNSRSEMNVSTLELGDSALYLCASSLVDRSVPRAEAFFGQGTRLTVV.

This clonotype was observed many times. V and J are TRBV24-1 and TRBJ2-3; tentative D call: TRBD1 (5 bases). V was trimmed by 3 bases and J by 1 base, leaving 16 bases between them. There are 17 residues in the CDR3. Per the germline V gene, CDR1 is KGHDR and CDR2 is SFDVKD. CDR3 residues: CATSDRQGIGGTDTQYF. The DNA for the CDR3 is TGTGCCACCAGTGATCGCCAGGGAATAGGGGGCACAGATACGCAGTATTTT.

This clonotype was seen at least ten times. V gene TRBV6-5 combines with J gene TRBJ1-3; unclear D gene. The CDR3 length is 16 residues. CDR1 and CDR2 (germline): MNHEY, SVGAGI. The V gene lost 1 base and the J gene lost 0 bases, with 10 bases spanning the gap. The CDR3 here is CASSYFRYASGNTIYF. The DNA of the CDR3 is TGTGCCAGCAGTTACTTTCGGTACGCCTCTGGAAACACCATATATTTT.

The chain couples TRBV5-6 to TRBJ1-4; D ambiguous. The CDR3 loop spans 15 amino acids. Trimming shortened V by 1 base and J by 3 bases, and 10 bases separated the two germline ends. CDR1 and CDR2 from the germline V gene are SGHDT and YYEEEE. The CDR3 coding sequence is TGTGCCAGCAGCTTGTTACAGCCTGCTAATGAAAAACTGTTTTTT. This encodes CASSLLQPANEKLFF.

The chain couples TRBV7-3 to TRBJ1-1; possibly TRBD1 for D (6 bases). CDR1 and CDR2 (germline): SGHTA, FQGTGA. The CDR3 length is 13 residues. V gave up 6 bases and J gave up 7 bases, with 15 bases separating them. The CDR3 bases are TGTGCCAGCAGTCTCAGGGGAGAGGGTGAAGCTTTCTTT. This sequence encodes CASSLRGEGEAFF.

This clonotype was recorded a few times. V and J are TRBV6-5 and TRBJ2-7; either TRBD1 or TRBD2 may supply D (5 bases each). The length of the CDR3 is 14 residues. Germline V gives CDR1 MNHEY, CDR2 SVGAGI. V gave up 2 bases and J gave up 7 bases, with 15 bases separating them. The CDR3 here is CASSYQRDGGEQYF. The CDR3, as DNA: TGTGCCAGCAGTTACCAACGGGACGGCGGAGAGCAGTACTTC.

CDR3 in DNA: TGCGCCAGCAGCCCGGGACAGGCCCCCGCAGATACGCAGTATTTT. Translating gives CASSPGQAPADTQYF. The V and J genes are TRBV4-1 and TRBJ2-3, with 8 bases identical to TRBD1. V lost 4 bases and J lost 4; bases outside the gene matches: 7. The CDR3 runs 15 residues. Germline V gene sequence: CDR1 MGHRA, CDR2 YSYEKL.

The chain couples TRBV27 to TRBJ2-7, with a tentative D call TRBD2 (7 bases). Germline values: CDR1 MNHEY, CDR2 SMNVEV (reference sequence). The CDR3 covers 14 residues. V shed 1 base and J shed 9 bases, with 16 bases lying between them. In DNA, the CDR3 is TGTGCCAGCAGTTTATTAGGGGGGGTTCTCGCGCAGTACTTC. Protein sequence: CASSLLGGVLAQYF.

The rearrangement links TRBV7-3 to TRBJ2-5; 7 bases map to TRBD1. CDR1 and CDR2 from the germline V gene are SGHTA and FQGTGA. The J segment lost 4 bases and the V segment lost 2 bases, leaving 10 bases of the junction unmatched. This CDR3 is 16 amino acids long. The CDR3 reads CASSLLSGTAGETQYF. DNA for the CDR3: TGTGCCAGCAGCTTATTGTCAGGGACAGCCGGAGAGACCCAGTACTTC. Variable domain in full (rest from reference TRBV7-3 and TRBJ2-5): GAGVSQTPSNKVTEKGKYVELRCDPISGHTALYWYRQSLGQGPEFLIYFQGTGAADDSGLPNDRFFAVRPEGSVSTLKIQRTERGDSAVYLCASSLLSGTAGETQYFGPGTRLLVL.

This clonotype appeared a single time. The CDR3, as DNA: TGTGCCAGCGAGTTCAAGGCAGACCGGGACGAGCAGTACTTC. Its translation is CASEFKADRDEQYF. The V call is TRBV2, the J call TRBJ2-7; the D is unclear. Trimming removed 8 bases from V and 5 bases from J, with 19 bases in between. This CDR3 has 14 residues. Germline V gives CDR1 SNHLY, CDR2 FYNNEI. The full variable domain, completed using reference TRBV2 and TRBJ2-7, is EPEVTQTPSHQVTQMGQEVILRCVPISNHLYFYWYRQILGQKVEFLVSFYNNEISEKSEIFDDQFSVERPDGSNFTLKIRSTKLEDSAMYFCASEFKADRDEQYFGPGTRLTVT.

This chain connects TRBV20-1 to TRBJ2-4; 8 bases are a match to TRBD1. Germline-derived CDR1 and CDR2 are DFQATT and SNEGSKA (reference sequence). The length of the CDR3 is 16 residues. J lost 8 bases, V lost 0 bases, and 12 bases had no gene match. This CDR3 is CSARDQKAGGIDIQYF. The CDR3 DNA follows: TGCAGTGCTAGAGATCAGAAGGCAGGGGGCATAGACATTCAGTACTTC.

This clonotype was recorded at least ten times. This rearrangement joins TRBV29-1 to TRBJ1-2, with D perhaps TRBD1 (5 bases). The V gene's germline CDR1 is SQVTM and CDR2 ANQGSEA. The CDR3 loop spans 13 amino acids. The V and J ends lost 3 bases and 1 base respectively, with 9 bases between them. CDR3 sequence: CSVDTGFNYGYTF. CDR3 coding DNA: TGCAGCGTTGACACAGGATTTAACTATGGCTACACCTTC.

This clonotype was recorded at least ten times. DNA for the CDR3: TGCGCCAGCGCCTCCGGGACAGGGTTCTCCGGGGAGCTGTTTTTT. Protein product: CASASGTGFSGELFF. The rearrangement uses TRBV5-1 and TRBJ2-2; 9 bases map to TRBD1. Germline loops: CDR1 SGHRS, CDR2 YFSETQ. V shed 7 bases, J shed 6 bases, and the junction held 10 bases outside the gene matches. The CDR3 is 15 amino acids.

This clonotype was picked up a small number of times. The chain's CDR3 is CASSLPLTGGAYEQYF. CDR3 nucleotide sequence: TGTGCCAGCAGCTTACCCTTAACAGGGGGCGCGTACGAGCAGTACTTC. This chain links TRBV11-1 with TRBJ2-7, with TRBD1 identical over 9 bases. CDR3 size: 16 residues. Losses at the gene ends were 2 bases for V and 4 bases for J; bases not matched to a gene: 9. The V gene's germline CDR1 is SGHAT and CDR2 FQDESV (reference sequence).

This clonotype was counted many times. The rearrangement links TRBV4-1 to TRBJ1-1; 7 nucleotides align to TRBD1. Germline CDR1 MGHRA, CDR2 YSYEKL. Losses at the gene ends were 0 bases for V and 5 bases for J; bases not matched to a gene: 12. This CDR3 has 17 residues. CDR3 in amino acids: CASSQDKGAPPATEAFF. CDR3 DNA sequence: TGCGCCAGCAGCCAAGATAAGGGGGCCCCACCGGCAACTGAAGCTTTCTTT.

The chain couples TRBV15 to TRBJ1-2, with D perhaps matching TRBD1 (5 bases). The CDR3 has 14 amino acids. Germline V lookup: CDR1 LNHNV, CDR2 YYDKDF (reference sequence). Trimming removed 1 base from V and 3 bases from J, with 9 bases in between. The CDR3 bases are TGTGCCACCAGCAGAGGTGGGGGGTACTATGGCTACACCTTC. Amino acid sequence: CATSRGGGYYGYTF.

This clonotype was picked up many times. The chain has TRBV20-1 and TRBJ2-5, with a weak D call TRBD1 (6 bases). The CDR3 covers 14 residues. V shed 5 bases and J shed 10 bases, with 23 bases lying between them. Germline loops: CDR1 DFQATT, CDR2 SNEGSKA (reference sequence). The CDR3: CSASWGPGDGVQYF. For the CDR3, the DNA is TGCAGTGCTTCGTGGGGGCCCGGGGATGGGGTCCAGTACTTC.

This clonotype was seen a handful of times. This chain links TRBV6-6 with TRBJ2-1; 9 bases agree with TRBD1. J gave up 8 bases and V 7 bases, and 6 bases lay outside the gene matches. This CDR3 has 13 amino acids. Germline V gene sequence: CDR1 MNHNY, CDR2 SVGAGI (reference sequence). CDR3: CASTKTGGHEQFF. The CDR3 DNA reads TGTGCCAGCACAAAGACAGGGGGGCATGAGCAGTTCTTC.

This clonotype was detected many times. This rearrangement joins TRBV12-3 or TRBV12-4 to TRBJ2-1; tentative D call: TRBD2 (6 bases). The CDR3 has 15 amino acids. The V end was cut by 6 bases, the J end by 0 bases, with 12 bases between. The CDR3, as DNA: TGTGCCAGCAGAGATAGCGGTAGCTCCTACAATGAGCAGTTCTTC. Translating gives CASRDSGSSYNEQFF.

The chain is built from TRBV7-9 and TRBJ1-2, with D hard to call. V lost 1 base to trimming and J lost 8 bases, with 14 bases between them. Germline V gene data show CDR1 as SEHNR and CDR2 as FQNEAQ (reference sequence). The CDR3 is 14 residues long. In DNA form, the CDR3 reads TGTGCCAGCAGCTTAGTGCTCTGGCCTTGGGGCTACACCTTC. This codes for CASSLVLWPWGYTF.

This clonotype was seen more than once but under ten times. The chain has TRBV12-3 or TRBV12-4 and TRBJ1-5, with D hard to call. The CDR3 is 14 amino acids. V was cut by 3 bases and J by 0 bases, with 6 bases left in between. The CDR3 DNA sequence: TGTGCCAGCAGTTTTTTTTATAGCAATCAGCCCCAGCATTTT. This sequence encodes CASSFFYSNQPQHF.

CDR3 sequence reads: CASSVVAGTYETQYF. The CDR3 nucleotides read TGTGCCAGCAGTGTGGTAGCGGGGACCTACGAGACCCAGTACTTC. The chain combines TRBV6-1 with TRBJ2-5; TRBD2 agrees at 8 bases. V was pared by 4 bases and J by 5 bases, with 9 bases of the junction left unmatched. Germline loops: CDR1 MNHNS, CDR2 SASEGT. The CDR3 runs to 15 residues.

This clonotype was recorded many times. CDR3: CASSRARTGDMNTEAFF. In DNA form, the CDR3 reads TGCGCCAGCAGCCGAGCCAGGACAGGGGATATGAACACTGAAGCTTTCTTT. The chain carries TRBV5-1 and TRBJ1-1, with 9 positions matching TRBD1. V was clipped by 4 bases and J by 0 bases; unmatched bases: 10. The CDR3 contains 17 residues. Germline CDR1 is SGHRS and CDR2 is YFSETQ.

This clonotype was seen more than once but under ten times. The chain links TRBV10-3 to TRBJ2-3; D is possibly TRBD2 (6 bases). V lost 8 bases and J lost 4, with 13 bases in between. Germline CDR1 and CDR2: ENHRY and SYGVKD. The CDR3 is made up of 13 amino acids. CDR3 DNA sequence: TGTGCCATCCAGCGCGGGGTCGCAGATACGCAGTATTTT. It yields the protein CAIQRGVADTQYF.

The chain is built from TRBV6-1 and TRBJ2-2, with D perhaps matching TRBD2 (5 bases). Germline V CDR1 and CDR2: MNHNS, SASEGT. Trimming took off 3 bases at V and 6 bases at J, with 14 bases between the two ends. This CDR3 contains 15 residues. CDR3 protein: CASSETTKTSGELFF. CDR3 DNA: TGTGCCAGCAGTGAGACTACCAAGACCTCCGGGGAGCTGTTTTTT.

There are many counts of this clonotype. This chain uses TRBV5-1 with TRBJ2-3; no definite D call. In germline, CDR1 is SGHRS, CDR2 YFSETQ. This CDR3 is built from 13 residues. The ends were cut back, 4 bases at V and 5 bases at J, with 11 bases in the middle. Written as DNA, the CDR3 is TGCGCCAGCAGCCTACAGACGGGAGATACGCAGTATTTT. Translated, it gives CASSLQTGDTQYF.